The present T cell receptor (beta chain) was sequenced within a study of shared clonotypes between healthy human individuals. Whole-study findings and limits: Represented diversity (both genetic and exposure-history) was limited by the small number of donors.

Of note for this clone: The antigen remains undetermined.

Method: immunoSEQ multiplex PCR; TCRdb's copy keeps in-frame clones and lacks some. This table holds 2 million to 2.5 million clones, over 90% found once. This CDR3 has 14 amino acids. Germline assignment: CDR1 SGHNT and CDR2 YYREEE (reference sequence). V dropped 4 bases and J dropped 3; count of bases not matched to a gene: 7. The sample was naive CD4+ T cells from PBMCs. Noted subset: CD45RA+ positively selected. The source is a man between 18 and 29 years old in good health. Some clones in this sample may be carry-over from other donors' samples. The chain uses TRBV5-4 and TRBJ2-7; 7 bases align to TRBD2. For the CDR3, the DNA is TGTGCCAGCAGCCCTAGCGGACGGGTCTACGAGCAGTACTTC. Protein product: CASSPSGRVYEQYF.